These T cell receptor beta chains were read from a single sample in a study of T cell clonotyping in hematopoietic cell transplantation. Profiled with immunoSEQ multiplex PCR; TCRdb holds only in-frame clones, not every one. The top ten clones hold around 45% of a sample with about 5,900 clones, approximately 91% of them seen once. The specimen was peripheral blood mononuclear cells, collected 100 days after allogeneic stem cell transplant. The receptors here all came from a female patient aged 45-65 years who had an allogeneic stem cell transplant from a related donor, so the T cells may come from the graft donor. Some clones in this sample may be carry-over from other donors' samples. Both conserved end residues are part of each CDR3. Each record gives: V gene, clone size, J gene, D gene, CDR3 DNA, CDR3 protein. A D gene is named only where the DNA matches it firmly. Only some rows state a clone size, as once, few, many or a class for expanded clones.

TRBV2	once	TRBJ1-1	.	TGTGCCAGCAGTTTAAGGGGGGGTACGATGAACACTGAAGCTTTCTTT	CASSLRGGTMNTEAFF
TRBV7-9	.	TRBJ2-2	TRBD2	TGTGCCAGCAGCTTGACGCGGGGGACCGGGGAGCTGTTTTTT	CASSLTRGTGELFF
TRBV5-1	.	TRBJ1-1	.	TGCGCCAGCCCTAACTTCAGGGAAGGCACTGAAGCTTTCTTT	CASPNFREGTEAFF
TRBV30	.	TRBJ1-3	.	TGTGCCTGGAGTGTACTGGGAAATTCTGGAAACACCATATATTTT	CAWSVLGNSGNTIYF
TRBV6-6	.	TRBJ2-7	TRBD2	TGTGCCAGCAGTTCCTCGAGGAGCGGGAGCTACGAGCAGTACTTC	CASSSSRSGSYEQYF
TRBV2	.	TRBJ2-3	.	TGTGCCGGGGGCAGGCCCACAGATACGCAGTATTTT	CAGGRPTDTQYF
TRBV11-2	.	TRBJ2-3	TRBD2	TGTGCCAGCAGCTCCGACGGGCTAGCGGGCACAGATACGCAGTATTTT	CASSSDGLAGTDTQYF
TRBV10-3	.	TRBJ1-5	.	TGTGCCATCAACCCAGATAGCAATCAGCCCCAGCATTTT	CAINPDSNQPQHF
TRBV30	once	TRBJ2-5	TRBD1	TGTGCCCGAGGGGACAGTCAAGGGACCCAGTACTTC	CARGDSQGTQYF
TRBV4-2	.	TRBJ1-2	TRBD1	TGTGCCAGCAGCCAAGATAGGACAGGTGTATCTGGCTACACCTTC	CASSQDRTGVSGYTF
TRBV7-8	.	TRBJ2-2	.	TGTGCCAGCAGCTTAGCCAGGGCGAGGAACACCGGGGAGCTGTTTTTT	CASSLARARNTGELFF
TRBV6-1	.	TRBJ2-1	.	TGTGCCAGCACTATTAACGCAGCCTACAATGAGCAGTTCTTC	CASTINAAYNEQFF
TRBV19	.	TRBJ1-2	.	TGTGCCAGTAGTGTACAGACGATAGGGGCCTACACCTTC	CASSVQTIGAYTF
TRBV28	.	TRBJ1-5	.	TGTGCCAGCACAAGGGGGGGTTGGGGCAATCAGCCCCAGCATTTT	CASTRGGWGNQPQHF
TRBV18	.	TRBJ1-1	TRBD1	TGTGCCAGCTCATCCCCTCAACCGGGACAGGGCCTTGAAGCTTTCTTT	CASSSPQPGQGLEAFF
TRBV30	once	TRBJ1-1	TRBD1	TGTGCCTGGAGAGGGACAGGGGCACGGTTCACTGAAGCTTTCTTT	CAWRGTGARFTEAFF
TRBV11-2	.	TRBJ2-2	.	TGTGCCAGCAGCTCCGGGACCCTCGGCACCGGGGAGCTGTTTTTT	CASSSGTLGTGELFF
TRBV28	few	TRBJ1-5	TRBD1	TGTGCCAGCAGTTACAGTCAGGGGGCGGCTCAGCCCCAGCATTTT	CASSYSQGAAQPQHF
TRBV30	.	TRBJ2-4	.	TGTGCCTGGAGTCCCCAAGGTACCGCCAAAAACATTCAGTACTTC	CAWSPQGTAKNIQYF
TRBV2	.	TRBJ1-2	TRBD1	TGTGCCAGCATTCCGACAGGGTCAAACTATGGCTACACCTTC	CASIPTGSNYGYTF
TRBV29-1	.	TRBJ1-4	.	TGCAGCGCTCGGGTTTCTACTAATGAAAAACTGTTTTTT	CSARVSTNEKLFF
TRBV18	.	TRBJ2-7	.	TGTGCCAGCTCACCACAATACCTCTCCTACGAGCAGTACTTC	CASSPQYLSYEQYF
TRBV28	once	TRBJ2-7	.	TGTGCCAGCAGCGTGACAGGTCCCCCCTACGAGCAGTACTTC	CASSVTGPPYEQYF
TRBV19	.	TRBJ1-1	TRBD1	TGTGCCAGTACCCTCTGGACAGGGTCAACGTCTGAAGCTTTCTTT	CASTLWTGSTSEAFF
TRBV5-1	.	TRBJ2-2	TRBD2	TGCGCCAGCAGCCCGACTAGCGGTGAGGCCGGGGAGCTGTTTTTT	CASSPTSGEAGELFF
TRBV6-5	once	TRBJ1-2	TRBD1	TGTGCCAGCAGTTACCGCCATGGGACAGGAGGTGGCTACACCTTC	CASSYRHGTGGGYTF
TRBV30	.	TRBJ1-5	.	TGTGCCTGGAGTTTATTGGCAGGAGACAATCAGCCCCAGCATTTT	CAWSLLAGDNQPQHF